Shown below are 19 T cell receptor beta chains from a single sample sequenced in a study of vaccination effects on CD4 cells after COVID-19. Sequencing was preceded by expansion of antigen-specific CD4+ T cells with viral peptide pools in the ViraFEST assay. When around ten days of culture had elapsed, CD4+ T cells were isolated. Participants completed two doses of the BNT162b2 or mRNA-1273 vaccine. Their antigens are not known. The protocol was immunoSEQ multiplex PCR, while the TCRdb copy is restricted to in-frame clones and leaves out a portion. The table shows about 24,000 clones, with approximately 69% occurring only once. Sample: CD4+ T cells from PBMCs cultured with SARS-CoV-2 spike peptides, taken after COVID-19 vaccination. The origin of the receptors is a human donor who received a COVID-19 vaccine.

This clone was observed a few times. CDR3 nucleotides: TGTGCCAGCAGCTCGGGACTAGAGGGCACCGGGGAGCTGTTTTTT. Translation: CASSSGLEGTGELFF. The chain has TRBV7-9 and TRBJ2-2; 8 bases are a match to TRBD2. V was clipped by 4 bases and J by 4 bases; unmatched bases: 5. The CDR3 has 15 amino acids. Germline lookup yields CDR1 SEHNR and CDR2 FQNEAQ (reference sequence).

In nucleotides, the CDR3 is TGTGCCAGCAGCGGACTAGCGGCCTCCTACGAGCAGTACTTC. It translates to CASSGLAASYEQYF. The chain has TRBV9 and TRBJ2-7, with TRBD2 identical over 9 bases. The V gene end was trimmed by 3 bases and the J gene end by 0 bases; junction bases not matched to a gene: 1. The CDR3 is 14 residues long. The V gene's germline CDR1 is SGDLS and CDR2 YYNGEE.

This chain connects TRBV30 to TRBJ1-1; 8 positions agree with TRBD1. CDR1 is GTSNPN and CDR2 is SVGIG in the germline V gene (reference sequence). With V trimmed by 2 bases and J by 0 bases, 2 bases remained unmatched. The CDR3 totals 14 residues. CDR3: CAWSRTGMNTEAFF. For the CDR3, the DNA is TGTGCCTGGAGTCGGACAGGGATGAACACTGAAGCTTTCTTT.

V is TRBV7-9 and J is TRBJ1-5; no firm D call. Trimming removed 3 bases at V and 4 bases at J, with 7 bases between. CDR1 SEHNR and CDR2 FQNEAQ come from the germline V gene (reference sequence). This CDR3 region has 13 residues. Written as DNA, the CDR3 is TGTGCCAGCAGCTTTTCGACGAATCAGCCCCAGCATTTT. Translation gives CASSFSTNQPQHF. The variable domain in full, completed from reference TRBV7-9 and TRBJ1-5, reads DTGVSQNPRHKITKRGQNVTFRCDPISEHNRLYWYRQTLGQGPEFLTYFQNEAQLEKSRLLSDRFSAERPKGSFSTLEIQRTEQGDSAMYLCASSFSTNQPQHFGDGTRLSIL.

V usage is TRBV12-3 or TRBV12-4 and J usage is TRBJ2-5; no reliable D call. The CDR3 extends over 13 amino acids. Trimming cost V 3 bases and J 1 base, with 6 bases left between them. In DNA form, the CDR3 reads TGTGCCAGCAGTTTCACTTTCCAAGAGACCCAGTACTTC. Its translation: CASSFTFQETQYF.

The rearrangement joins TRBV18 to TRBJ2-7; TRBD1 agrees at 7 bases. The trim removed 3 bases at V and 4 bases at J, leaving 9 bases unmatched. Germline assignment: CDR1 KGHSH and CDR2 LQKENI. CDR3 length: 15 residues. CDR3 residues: CASSPPREGAYEQYF. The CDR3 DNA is TGTGCCAGCTCACCTCCTCGTGAGGGGGCGTACGAGCAGTACTTC.

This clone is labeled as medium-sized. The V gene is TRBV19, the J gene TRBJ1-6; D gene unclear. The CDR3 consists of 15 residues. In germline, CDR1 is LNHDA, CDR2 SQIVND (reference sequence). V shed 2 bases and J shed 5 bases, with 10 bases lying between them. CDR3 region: CASSIQVGDNSPLHF. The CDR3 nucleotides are TGTGCCAGTAGTATACAGGTTGGGGATAATTCACCCCTCCACTTT.

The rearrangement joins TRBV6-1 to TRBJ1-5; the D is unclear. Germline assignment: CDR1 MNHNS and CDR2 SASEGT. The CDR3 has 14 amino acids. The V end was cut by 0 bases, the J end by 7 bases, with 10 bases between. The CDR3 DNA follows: TGTGCCAGCAGTGAAGCAGGGCTCGGACAGCCCCAGCATTTT. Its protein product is CASSEAGLGQPQHF.

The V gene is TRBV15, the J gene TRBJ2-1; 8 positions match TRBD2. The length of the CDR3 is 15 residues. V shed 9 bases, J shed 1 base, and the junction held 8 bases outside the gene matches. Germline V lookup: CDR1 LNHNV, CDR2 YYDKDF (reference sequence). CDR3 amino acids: CATHRAGESYNEQFF. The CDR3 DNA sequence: TGTGCCACGCACCGAGCGGGAGAATCCTACAATGAGCAGTTCTTC.

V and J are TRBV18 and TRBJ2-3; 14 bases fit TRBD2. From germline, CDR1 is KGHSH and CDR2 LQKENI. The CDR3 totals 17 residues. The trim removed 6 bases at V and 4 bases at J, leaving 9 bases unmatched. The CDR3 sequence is CASSHIRLAGGPDTQYF. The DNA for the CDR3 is TGTGCCAGCTCGCATATCAGACTAGCGGGAGGGCCAGATACGCAGTATTTT.

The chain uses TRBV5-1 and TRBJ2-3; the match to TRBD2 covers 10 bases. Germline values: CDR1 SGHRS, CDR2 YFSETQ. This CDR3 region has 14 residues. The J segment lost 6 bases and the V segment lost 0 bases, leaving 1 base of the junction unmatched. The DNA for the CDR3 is TGCGCCAGCAGCTTGGGGACTAGCGGTGATACGCAGTATTTT. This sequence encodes CASSLGTSGDTQYF.

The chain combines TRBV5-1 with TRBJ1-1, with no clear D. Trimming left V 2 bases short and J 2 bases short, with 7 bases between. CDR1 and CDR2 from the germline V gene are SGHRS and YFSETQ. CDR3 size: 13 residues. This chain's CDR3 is CASSFTENTEAFF. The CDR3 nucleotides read TGCGCCAGCAGCTTTACGGAAAACACTGAAGCTTTCTTT.

This CDR3 reads CAKEVEKLFF. Written as DNA, the CDR3 is TGTGCCAAAGAGGTGGAGAAACTGTTTTTT. The rearrangement links TRBV2 to TRBJ1-4; D ambiguous. With 10 bases removed from V and 11 bases from J, the gap between germline ends came to 11 bases. Germline V gene lookup returns CDR1 SNHLY and CDR2 FYNNEI. This CDR3 has 10 residues.

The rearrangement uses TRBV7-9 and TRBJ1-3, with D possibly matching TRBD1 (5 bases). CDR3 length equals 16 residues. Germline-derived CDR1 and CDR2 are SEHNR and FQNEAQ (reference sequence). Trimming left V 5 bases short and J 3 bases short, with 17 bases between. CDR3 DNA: TGTGCCAGCAGCCCCCGGGCAGGGAGCTTTGGAAACACCATATATTTT. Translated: CASSPRAGSFGNTIYF.

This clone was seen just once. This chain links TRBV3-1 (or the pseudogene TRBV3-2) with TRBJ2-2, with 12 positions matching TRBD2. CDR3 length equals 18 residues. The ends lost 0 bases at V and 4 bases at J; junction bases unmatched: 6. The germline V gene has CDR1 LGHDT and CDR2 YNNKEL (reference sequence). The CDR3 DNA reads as TGTGCCAGCAGCCAAGAAGGACTAGCGGGGAAACTCACCGGGGAGCTGTTTTTT. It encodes CASSQEGLAGKLTGELFF.

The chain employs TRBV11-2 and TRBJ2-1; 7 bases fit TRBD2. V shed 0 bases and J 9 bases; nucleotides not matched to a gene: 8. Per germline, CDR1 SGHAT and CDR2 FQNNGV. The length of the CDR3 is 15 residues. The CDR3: CASSLDRGSWTEQFF. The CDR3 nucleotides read TGTGCCAGCAGCTTAGATCGCGGGAGTTGGACTGAGCAGTTCTTC.

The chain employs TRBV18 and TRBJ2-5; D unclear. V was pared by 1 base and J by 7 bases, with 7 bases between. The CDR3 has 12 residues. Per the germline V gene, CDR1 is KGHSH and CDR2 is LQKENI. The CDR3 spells CASSPRLGTQYF. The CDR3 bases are TGTGCCAGCTCACCACGTCTCGGGACCCAGTACTTC.

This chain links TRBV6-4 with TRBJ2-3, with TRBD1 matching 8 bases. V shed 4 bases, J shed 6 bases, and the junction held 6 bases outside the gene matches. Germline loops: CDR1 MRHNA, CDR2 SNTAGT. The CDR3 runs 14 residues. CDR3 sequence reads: CASSAQTGVDTQYF. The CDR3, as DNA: TGTGCCAGCAGTGCCCAGACAGGGGTCGATACGCAGTATTTT.

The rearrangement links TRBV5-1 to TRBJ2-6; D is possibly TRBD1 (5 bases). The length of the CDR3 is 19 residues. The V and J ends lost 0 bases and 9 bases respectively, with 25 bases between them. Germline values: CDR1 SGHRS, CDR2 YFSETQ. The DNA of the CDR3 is TGCGCCAGCAGCTTGGGATTGGGCCTTCAGGGCGACCTTGGCAACGTCCTGACTTTC. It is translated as CASSLGLGLQGDLGNVLTF.